This TCR beta chain is drawn from a study of T cells in Graves' hyperthyroidism and ophthalmopathy. General study results and limits: Most thyroid clonotypes that were expanded above 0.001 also turned up in blood.

Between the trimmed V and J ends, which lost 6 bases and 8 bases, there was a span of 13 bases. This CDR3 spans 12 amino acids. This clonotype was counted at least ten times. The antigen remains unidentified. Amplified TCR beta CDR3 regions derived from RNA transcripts. During a first-round RT-PCR of the TCR CDR3, the HTBI primer set was used. MiXCR was run by TCRdb on the multiplex PCR reads, yielding one entry per CDR3 protein. There are nearly 250,000 distinct CDR3 sequences in the sample; roughly 15% occur only once, and 25% to 30% lies in the top ten. The sequence derives from a woman in her late teens or twenties with Graves' ophthalmopathy. The sequencing sample was made of blood. The chain carries TRBV12-3 or TRBV12-4 and TRBJ1-2; no reliable D call. The DNA for the CDR3 is TGTGCCAGCAGCACTGACAAGTGGGGCTACACCTTC. Protein sequence: CASSTDKWGYTF.